This T cell receptor beta chain was sequenced for a study of T cells in Graves' hyperthyroidism and ophthalmopathy. Amplification of TCR beta CDR3 regions used RNA as the template. Carried out on the TCR CDR3, a first-round RT-PCR used the HTBI primer set. TCRdb processed the multiplex PCR reads anew with MiXCR; each CDR3 protein has one entry. Seen here are some 560,000 distinct CDR3 sequences, 12% to 15% observed once, and the top ten hold over 11%. Unmatched junction bases numbered 11, after V lost 8 bases and J lost 4 bases. CDR3 size: 15 residues. Germline V gene data show CDR1 as SNHLY and CDR2 as FYNNEI.

The TCR was taken from a woman aged 35 to 49 with Graves' hyperthyroidism. The sequenced sample was blood. The chain joins TRBV2 to TRBJ1-2, with 9 bases that match TRBD1. The CDR3 protein is CASFTGTGRPYGYTF. DNA of the CDR3: TGTGCCAGCTTTACCGGGACAGGGCGGCCCTATGGCTACACCTTC.